The 27 T cell receptor beta chains below all came from one sample that was sequenced in a study of tumor-infiltrating lymphocytes in primary liver carcinoma. Total RNA (approximately 450 ng) served as template for TCR beta cDNA synthesis primed by a constant-region primer. The TCR beta library was amplified through three nested multiplex PCR rounds in a modified ARM-PCR procedure. Two initial PCR rounds of about 10 cycles each paired TRBV1-TRBV30 forward primers with a C-beta reverse primer. TCRdb processed the multiplex PCR reads anew with MiXCR; each CDR3 protein has one entry. The table lists tens of thousands of distinct CDR3 sequences, roughly 78% of them singletons. Co-extracted RNA and DNA came from around 18-30 mg of unsorted bulk tissue. Sample: liver tumor tissue from sampling region 3. The subset is: tumor region T3, left-lateral pole. These receptor sequences come from a woman aged 25 to 39 with primary liver carcinoma and hepatitis B virus infection.

The chain links TRBV11-2 to TRBJ1-2; tentative D call: TRBD1 (5 bases). V dropped 8 bases and J dropped 10 bases, with 23 bases sitting between them. The length of the CDR3 is 14 residues. Germline V lookup: CDR1 SGHAT, CDR2 FQNNGV. The CDR3 nucleotides read TGTGCCAGCCGCCCCGGGGGTACAGTCCTTGACTACACCTTC. It codes for CASRPGGTVLDYTF.

For this clonotype: The conserved final phenylalanine or tryptophan is absent from the CDR3, which likely points to a read error. The V gene is TRBV19, the J gene TRBJ2-3; D call uncertain. Germline V gene lookup returns CDR1 LNHDA and CDR2 SQIVND (reference sequence). This CDR3 is built from 15 residues. V was clipped by 5 bases and J by 0 bases, with 12 bases between them. In nucleotides, the CDR3 is TGTGCCAGTAGTCTCGACGCTAGGAGCACAGATACGCAGTATTTA. It translates to CASSLDARSTDTQYL.

In the case of this clonotype: An end of the junction does not agree with germline; a read error may underlie this. This chain links TRBV6-5 with TRBJ1-4, with 8 positions matching TRBD1. CDR1 MNHEY and CDR2 SVGAGI come from the germline V gene. The CDR3 has 14 residues. This CDR3 reads CASSFRDRPEKLFF. The CDR3 DNA reads TGTGCCAGTAGTTTCCGGGACAGGCCTGAGAAACTGTTTTTT.

As concerns this clonotype: One end of the junction is discordant with germline, which a read error may explain. The chain recombines TRBV5-1 with TRBJ2-7; 8 nucleotides match TRBD2. The CDR3 consists of 17 residues. The germline CDR1 and CDR2 sequences are SGHRS and YFSETQ. CDR3 sequence reads: CASSSRTSRGVSYEQYF. In nucleotides, the CDR3 is TGCGCCAGCAGCTCGAGGACTAGCAGGGGAGTCTCCTACGAGCAGTACTTT.

This clonotype was counted a few times. A junction boundary mismatches the germline segment, possibly from a read error. The chain couples TRBV6-5 to TRBJ2-5, with 8 bases aligning to TRBD1. The CDR3 has 13 residues. In germline, CDR1 is MNHEY, CDR2 SVGAGI. CDR3 residues: CASSTGRGLTQYF. The CDR3, as DNA: TGTGCCAGCAGTACCGGCAGGGGGCTGACCCAATATTTC.

This clonotype was recorded once. Germline and junction disagree at one end, which may indicate a read error. This chain links TRBV4-2 with TRBJ2-7, with D possibly called TRBD1 or TRBD2 (5 bases each). Germline V gene data show CDR1 as LGHNA and CDR2 as YNFKEQ. CDR3 length: 15 amino acids. CDR3 sequence reads: CVSSQKQVGLVEQYF. The CDR3 DNA sequence: TGTGTCAGCAGCCAAAAACAGGTTGGACTGGTGGAGCAGTACTTC.

This clonotype has a handful of counts. At one end the junction does not follow the germline gene, possibly because of a read error. This rearrangement joins TRBV12-3 or TRBV12-4 to TRBJ2-5; D may be TRBD2 (5 bases). The CDR3 extends over 15 amino acids. The CDR3 sequence: CASSTYSGSEETEYF. CDR3 DNA: TGTGCCAGCAGCACCTACTCTGGGAGCGAAGAGACCGAGTACTTC.

The V gene is TRBV28, the J gene TRBJ2-7; D is perhaps TRBD1 or TRBD2 (5 bases each). Germline CDR1 MDHEN, CDR2 SYDVKM. The CDR3 has 15 residues. V was trimmed by 2 bases and J by 3 bases, leaving 14 bases between them. CDR3 sequence reads: CASSLNPGTGYEQYF. DNA for the CDR3: TGTGCCAGCAGTTTAAATCCAGGGACCGGCTACGAGCAGTACTTC.

J is TRBJ2-2 and V is TRBV5-4; the D is unclear. The CDR3 runs to 14 residues. Germline V gene sequence: CDR1 SGHNT, CDR2 YYREEE (reference sequence). The CDR3 DNA reads as TGTGCAAGCTGCCCCGTCGACACTTATAGGGAGCTGTTTTTT. This gives the protein CASCPVDTYRELFF. Supplemented by reference TRBV5-4 and TRBJ2-2, the full variable domain reads ETGVTQSPTHLIKTRGQQVTLRCSSQSGHNTVSWYQQALGQGPQFIFQYYREEENGRGNFPPRFSGLQFPNYSSELNVNALELDDSALYLCASCPVDTYRELFFGEGSRLTVL.

The count of this clonotype is one. Sequence at one end of the junction differs from germline and may be a read error. The CDR3 region is CASSHRGSGSLTDTLYF. CDR3 in DNA: TGCGCCAGCAGCCATCGAGGTAGCGGGAGCCTCACAGATACGCTGTATTTT. The J gene is TRBJ2-3, the V gene TRBV11-2; 9 bases match TRBD2. The germline V gene encodes CDR1 SGHAT and CDR2 FQNNGV. CDR3 size: 17 residues. Drawing the rest from reference TRBV11-2 and TRBJ2-3, the complete variable domain is EAGVAQSPRYKIIEKRQSVAFWCNPISGHATLYWYQQILGQGPKLLIQFQNNGVVDDSQLPKDRFSAERLKGVDSTLKIQPAKLEDSAVYLCASSHRGSGSLTDTLYFGPGTRLTVL.

This clonotype came up many times. The V call is TRBV10-1, the J call TRBJ2-2; D call uncertain. V was pared by 8 bases and J by 0 bases, with 4 bases between. Germline V gene sequence: CDR1 WNHNN, CDR2 SYGVQD (reference sequence). CDR3 length: 12 amino acids. In DNA form, the CDR3 reads TGCGCCAGCCGTACGAACACCGGGGAGCTGTTTTTT. Residues: CASRTNTGELFF.

Comments on this clonotype: Lacking the conserved final phenylalanine or tryptophan, this CDR3 likely reflects a read error. The gene calls are TRBV11-1 and TRBJ2-2, with 13 positions matching TRBD2. Germline V gives CDR1 SGHAT, CDR2 FQDESV (reference sequence). V was clipped by 3 bases and J by 7 bases; unmatched bases: 2. This CDR3 is built from 15 residues. CDR3 sequence reads: CASSLGLAGIGELFS. CDR3 sequence (DNA): TGTGCCAGCAGCTTGGGACTAGCGGGGATCGGGGAGCTGTTTTCT.

Points on this clonotype: In this CDR3 the conserved last residue, phenylalanine or tryptophan, is missing, so a read error is likely. V gene TRBV6-1 combines with J gene TRBJ2-2; D is perhaps TRBD1 or TRBD2 (6 bases each). Looked up from germline, CDR1 is MNHNS and CDR2 is SASEGT. The CDR3 consists of 19 residues. The CDR3 bases are TGTGCCAGCAGTGTAACCCTTCCCGGGGGCGCCGCGAACACCGGAGAGCTGTTTTCT. Translating it yields CASSVTLPGGAANTGELFS.

As regards this clonotype: Being one base from a much bigger clone, this may be a read error. A read error is likely, as this CDR3 ends without the conserved phenylalanine or tryptophan. The J gene is TRBJ2-2, the V gene TRBV29-1; D possibly corresponds to TRBD2 (6 bases). Trimming shortened V by 5 bases and J by 1 base, and 8 bases separated the two germline ends. Germline V CDR1 and CDR2: SQVTM, ANQGSEA. CDR3 length: 13 amino acids. CDR3 sequence: CSVRRGNTGELFC. CDR3 in DNA: TGCAGCGTTCGGCGGGGGAACACCGGGGAGCTGTTTTGT.

Regarding this clonotype: The junction differs from germline at one of its ends, possibly a read error. V gene TRBV24-1 combines with J gene TRBJ2-3; D not certain. This CDR3 contains 15 residues. In germline, CDR1 is KGHDR, CDR2 SFDVKD. The DNA of the CDR3 is TGTGTCACCAGTGAGAAGACACTCCCATCAGATGCGCAGTATTTT. Its translation: CVTSEKTLPSDAQYF.

As regards this clonotype: Because the CDR3 is missing its conserved closing phenylalanine or tryptophan, this is likely a read error. This chain links TRBV6-5 with TRBJ2-7; D is perhaps TRBD1 (6 bases). The CDR3 has 15 residues. CDR1 is MNHEY, CDR2 SVGAGI, per germline. The CDR3 DNA follows: TGTTCCAGCAGTTACAAGGACAGCAGCTCCTACTATCAGTACCTC. This sequence encodes CSSSYKDSSSYYQYL.

The rearrangement links TRBV11-2 to TRBJ1-4; D perhaps matches TRBD1 (5 bases). The V and J ends lost 5 bases and 10 bases respectively, with 14 bases between them. Germline V gives CDR1 SGHAT, CDR2 FQNNGV. The CDR3 loop spans 13 amino acids. CDR3 bases: TGTGCCAGCAGCCCCTGGGGGGGGGGAAAACTGTTTTTT. Residues: CASSPWGGGKLFF.

This clonotype appeared a few times. The chain has TRBV11-2 and TRBJ2-7; D might be TRBD1 (5 bases). V was cut by 1 base and J by 6 bases, with 10 bases left in between. Per the germline V gene, CDR1 is SGHAT and CDR2 is FQNNGV. The CDR3 consists of 13 residues. The CDR3 coding sequence is TGTGCCAGCAGCTTAGTGGGGCTTGGCGAGCAGTACTTC. Protein: CASSLVGLGEQYF. Looking up the rest from reference TRBV11-2 and TRBJ2-7 gives the full variable domain: EAGVAQSPRYKIIEKRQSVAFWCNPISGHATLYWYQQILGQGPKLLIQFQNNGVVDDSQLPKDRFSAERLKGVDSTLKIQPAKLEDSAVYLCASSLVGLGEQYFGPGTRLTVT.

Points on this clonotype: Since no conserved phenylalanine or tryptophan closes the CDR3, a read error is the likely cause. The V and J genes are TRBV11-2 and TRBJ2-5, with D hard to call. CDR3 length: 14 residues. CDR1 and CDR2 from the germline V gene are SGHAT and FQNNGV. The CDR3 sequence: CASGFYQVGETQYS. In DNA, the CDR3 is TGTGCCAGCGGCTTCTACCAAGTGGGAGAGACCCAGTACTCC.

Worth noting for this clonotype: A much larger clone differs from this one at a single base, so this may be a read error. The chain carries TRBV6-1 and TRBJ2-2; 8 nucleotides line up with TRBD2. The J segment lost 2 bases and the V segment lost 6 bases, leaving 8 bases of the junction unmatched. This CDR3 is 16 amino acids long. CDR1 and CDR2 from the germline V gene are MNHNS and SASEGT. In nucleotides, the CDR3 is TGTGCCAGCAGCTCCTTGACTAGCGTTAACACCGGGGAGCTGTTTTTT. Protein: CASSSLTSVNTGELFF.

In regard to this clonotype: The conserved closing phenylalanine or tryptophan is absent in this CDR3, likely reflecting a read error. The chain couples TRBV11-2 to TRBJ1-2; D is perhaps TRBD1 (5 bases). The V and J ends lost 8 bases and 8 bases respectively, with 24 bases between them. Germline CDR1 and CDR2: SGHAT and FQNNGV. The CDR3 covers 15 residues. CDR3 region: CASYLDGMAGRGYTL. The CDR3 coding sequence is TGTGCCAGCTACTTAGATGGGATGGCAGGGAGAGGCTACACCCTC.

This rearrangement joins TRBV10-3 to TRBJ2-1, with TRBD2 matching over 10 bases. Germline-derived CDR1 and CDR2 are ENHRY and SYGVKD. V shed 10 bases and J 8 bases; nucleotides not matched to a gene: 20. This CDR3 contains 17 residues. CDR3 DNA: TGTGCCACCAAGGGGGACGCTAGCGGGAGAAGTCTCTATGAGCAGTTCTTC. Translated, it gives CATKGDASGRSLYEQFF.

About this clonotype itself: A read error may account for a junction end that differs from germline. The CDR3 DNA reads as TGCACTGCTGACCGGGACAGGGACTCCTACGAGCAGTATTTC. Translated, it gives CTADRDRDSYEQYF. The chain employs TRBV20-1 and TRBJ2-7; 9 bases are a match to TRBD1. Germline V gene lookup returns CDR1 DFQATT and CDR2 SNEGSKA (reference sequence). The CDR3 contains 14 residues.

The V and J genes are TRBV11-2 and TRBJ2-7, with D possibly TRBD1 on 6 matching bases. CDR1 and CDR2 from the germline V gene are SGHAT and FQNNGV. Trimming cost V 6 bases and J 0 bases, with 15 bases left between them. This CDR3 is 15 amino acids long. In nucleotides, the CDR3 is TGTGCCAGCAGTTTTCTACAGGGAACCTCCTACGAGCAGTACTTC. Its translation is CASSFLQGTSYEQYF.

A note on this clonotype: A much larger clone sits a single nucleotide away, making a read error possible. CDR3 bases: TGTGCCAGCAGCCCCTCTAGCGGGAGGTGGTACGAGCAGCACTTC. It codes for CASSPSSGRWYEQHF. The chain links TRBV12-3 or TRBV12-4 to TRBJ2-7; 11 nucleotides line up with TRBD2. The CDR3 runs to 15 residues.

A remark on this clonotype: The junction and the germline gene differ at one end; a read error may be behind it. The chain joins TRBV11-2 to TRBJ1-1; D is undetermined. Germline V gene lookup returns CDR1 SGHAT and CDR2 FQNNGV. The CDR3 sequence is 11 residues long. CDR3 DNA sequence: TGTGTCAGCAGCTTAGGTAATGAAACTTTCTTT. Translated: CVSSLGNETFF.

This clonotype was found many times. The J gene is TRBJ1-3, the V gene TRBV29-1, with D perhaps TRBD1 (5 bases). Trimming removed 6 bases from V and 0 bases from J, with 15 bases in between. The CDR3 runs 15 residues. The germline CDR1 and CDR2 sequences are SQVTM and ANQGSEA. The CDR3 region is CSVSPGTGSGNTIYF. CDR3 sequence (DNA): TGCAGCGTCAGTCCCGGGACCGGCTCTGGAAACACCATATATTTT.